The 30 T cell receptor beta chains below come from one sample, sequenced in a study of PD-L1 blockade in urothelial cancer. Method: immunoSEQ multiplex PCR; TCRdb's copy keeps in-frame clones and lacks some. The sample has 65,000 to 80,000 clones; 80% to 85% are singletons. The sequencing used PBMCs, collected around atezolizumab (anti-PD-L1) treatment. The origin of the receptors is a man aged 65 to 85 with urothelial cancer.

This clone was observed once. V gene TRBV7-9 combines with J gene TRBJ1-5; 8 nucleotides match TRBD1. The CDR3 totals 15 residues. Germline assignment: CDR1 SEHNR and CDR2 FQNEAQ (reference sequence). The ends lost 5 bases at V and 2 bases at J; junction bases unmatched: 5. The CDR3 here is CASSLMGQGNQPQHF. Here the CDR3 DNA reads TGTGCCAGCAGCCTCATGGGACAGGGCAATCAGCCCCAGCATTTT.

This clone was seen more than once but under ten times. The DNA for the CDR3 is TGCAGTGCCACCGGGGGGCAGACCCAGTACTTC. This codes for CSATGGQTQYF. The chain is built from TRBV20-1 and TRBJ2-5; possibly TRBD2 for D (7 bases). CDR1 is DFQATT and CDR2 is SNEGSKA in the germline V gene (reference sequence). The CDR3 extends over 11 amino acids. Trimming removed 6 bases from V and 6 bases from J, with 11 bases in between.

The chain joins TRBV2 to TRBJ1-3; D ambiguous. Germline V gene sequence: CDR1 SNHLY, CDR2 FYNNEI. V was shortened by 8 bases and J by 4 bases, with 9 bases between the two germline ends. The CDR3 runs 12 residues. DNA of the CDR3: TGTGCCAGCTCGAGAGAAGGAAACACCATATATTTT. Protein: CASSREGNTIYF.

The V call is TRBV7-9, the J call TRBJ2-5; possible D gene TRBD1, 6 bases. CDR1 and CDR2 (germline): SEHNR, FQNEAQ (reference sequence). V was clipped by 5 bases and J by 5 bases, with 12 bases between them. This CDR3 is 13 amino acids long. The CDR3 nucleotides are TGTGCCAGCAGCGCCAGGGGTTGGGAGACCCAGTACTTC. Translated: CASSARGWETQYF.

The V call is TRBV7-3, the J call TRBJ2-3, with 9 bases identical to TRBD2. This CDR3 is built from 15 residues. Germline V gene sequence: CDR1 SGHTA, CDR2 FQGTGA. The trim removed 5 bases at V and 1 base at J, leaving 4 bases unmatched. The DNA for the CDR3 is TGTGCCAGCAGCACGGGACTAGCAGGCACAGATACGCAGTATTTT. Translating gives CASSTGLAGTDTQYF.

This chain joins TRBV7-7 and TRBJ2-5; 9 bases agree with TRBD2. Germline assignment: CDR1 SSHAT and CDR2 FNYEAQ (reference sequence). This CDR3 is built from 14 residues. Trimming at V came to 5 bases and at J to 7 bases, leaving 8 bases not matched to a gene. The CDR3 protein is CASSPAGGRGTQYF. CDR3 nucleotide sequence: TGTGCCAGCAGCCCGGCGGGAGGGCGGGGGACCCAGTACTTC.

The gene calls are TRBV28 and TRBJ1-3, with D possibly TRBD1 on 6 matching bases. CDR1 MDHEN and CDR2 SYDVKM come from the germline V gene. The CDR3 is 15 amino acids. Trimming pared 3 bases from V and 4 bases from J, leaving 13 bases between. CDR3 in DNA: TGTGCCAGCAGTTTTTTCGGGGGGCAAGGAAACACCATATATTTT. It codes for CASSFFGGQGNTIYF.

This rearrangement joins TRBV5-4 to TRBJ1-5; TRBD1 matches at 7 bases. The CDR3 is made up of 17 amino acids. CDR1 and CDR2 from the germline V gene are SGHNT and YYREEE (reference sequence). V gave up 8 bases and J gave up 2 bases; unmatched junction bases: 16. CDR3 DNA: TGTGCCAGGACACAGGGGACAAATCGATACGGCAATCAGCCCCAGCATTTT. Amino acids: CARTQGTNRYGNQPQHF.

The genes are TRBV10-3 and TRBJ2-2; TRBD2 is a possible D gene (6 bases). In germline, CDR1 is ENHRY, CDR2 SYGVKD. The CDR3 has 13 amino acids. V lost 4 bases and J 3 bases, leaving 6 bases between the germline ends. The CDR3 coding sequence is TGTGCCATCAGTGGGGGGGACACCGGGGAGCTGTTTTTT. The encoded protein is CAISGGDTGELFF.

The rearrangement joins TRBV27 to TRBJ2-3; 10 bases line up with TRBD2. Looked up from germline, CDR1 is MNHEY and CDR2 is SMNVEV (reference sequence). Germline trimming cut 8 bases from V and 6 bases from J; bases unmatched to any gene: 14. The CDR3 sequence is 16 residues long. CDR3 residues: CASSRLAGPGGDTQYF. Here the CDR3 DNA reads TGTGCCAGCTCCCGACTAGCGGGCCCCGGTGGGGATACGCAGTATTTT.

The chain employs TRBV11-2 and TRBJ2-3; D perhaps matches TRBD2 (5 bases). Trimming cost V 7 bases and J 0 bases, with 20 bases left between them. Germline V CDR1 and CDR2: SGHAT, FQNNGV. The CDR3 spans 17 residues. The CDR3 coding sequence is TGTGCCAGCATCCGCTCCCGCGGCGGGCCCAGCACAGATACGCAGTATTTT. Its protein product is CASIRSRGGPSTDTQYF.

This clone was observed a handful of times. The rearrangement joins TRBV10-2 to TRBJ1-1, with 7 bases lining up with TRBD1. V shed 6 bases and J 8 bases; nucleotides not matched to a gene: 6. The CDR3 covers 12 residues. The germline gives CDR1 WSHSY, CDR2 SAAADI. CDR3 loop: CASSRQGTEAFF. The CDR3 bases are TGCGCCAGCAGCCGACAGGGAACAGAAGCTTTCTTT.

This sequence joins TRBV7-9 and TRBJ2-2; 9 bases map to TRBD1. The CDR3 length is 16 residues. Per the germline V gene, CDR1 is SEHNR and CDR2 is FQNEAQ (reference sequence). J was trimmed by 6 bases and V by 5 bases; bases with no gene match: 10. Written as DNA, the CDR3 is TGTGCCAGCAGCCCCGATGGGACAGGGTCGTCCGGGGAGCTGTTTTTT. Its protein product is CASSPDGTGSSGELFF.

This chain uses TRBV6-1 with TRBJ2-1; TRBD2 matches 10 bases. The CDR3 runs 13 residues. Germline CDR1 is MNHNS and CDR2 is SASEGT. After removal of 11 bases from V and 2 bases from J, the junction contained 3 bases not matched to a gene. As DNA, the CDR3 is TGTGCCGGAGGACTAGCGGCCTACAATGAGCAGTTCTTC. Its translation is CAGGLAAYNEQFF.

CDR3 region: CASSEITRPPYEQYF. The CDR3 DNA reads as TGTGCCAGCAGTGAAATCACTAGGCCCCCCTACGAGCAGTACTTC. The gene calls are TRBV27 and TRBJ2-7, with D possibly TRBD2 on 5 matching bases. This CDR3 contains 15 residues. Trimming removed 5 bases at V and 2 bases at J, with 16 bases between. Looked up from germline, CDR1 is MNHEY and CDR2 is SMNVEV (reference sequence).

This clone turned up a few times. The chain combines TRBV12-5 with TRBJ2-1; D call uncertain. The CDR3 is made up of 15 amino acids. The germline V gene has CDR1 LGHNT and CDR2 FRNRAP. The V end lost 5 bases, the J end lost 0 bases, and 11 bases lay between the germline ends. The chain's CDR3 is CASGLPEYSYNEQFF. The CDR3 coding sequence is TGTGCTAGTGGTCTCCCCGAGTACTCCTACAATGAGCAGTTCTTC. Looking up the rest from reference TRBV12-5 and TRBJ2-1 gives the full variable domain: DARVTQTPRHKVTEMGQEVTMRCQPILGHNTVFWYRQTMMQGLELLAYFRNRAPLDDSGMPKDRFSAEMPDATLATLKIQPSEPRDSAVYFCASGLPEYSYNEQFFGPGTRLTVL.

The rearrangement joins TRBV5-1 to TRBJ1-4; D possibly corresponds to TRBD1 (6 bases). V gave up 4 bases and J gave up 8 bases, with 18 bases separating them. The CDR3 loop spans 15 amino acids. Germline CDR1 is SGHRS and CDR2 is YFSETQ. The CDR3, as DNA: TGCGCCAGCAGCCCGGCCGGGGGGCTAGGGGAAAAACTGTTTTTT. Translating it yields CASSPAGGLGEKLFF.

The chain joins TRBV19 to TRBJ2-7; 10 bases map to TRBD2. Germline CDR1 reads LNHDA; CDR2 reads SQIVND (reference sequence). This CDR3 region has 14 residues. V lost 8 bases and J lost 8; bases outside the gene matches: 12. The CDR3 nucleotides read TGTGCCAGTCGGGCGTCTAGCGGGAGTTCCAAGCAGTACTTC. This gives the protein CASRASSGSSKQYF.

This chain connects TRBV5-3 to TRBJ2-4, with 14 bases fitting TRBD2. TRBV5-3 is classed as an ORF, of uncertain function. The CDR3 is made up of 14 amino acids. The CDR3: CAGTSGSAKNIQYF. The CDR3 DNA sequence: TGTGCTGGGACTAGCGGGAGTGCCAAAAACATTCAGTACTTC.

Comments on this clone: Compared with germline, one end of the junction differs, possibly owing to a read error. V and J are TRBV4-1 and TRBJ2-1, with a possible D match to TRBD2 (6 bases). Germline CDR1 is MGHRA and CDR2 is YSYEKL. The CDR3 covers 17 residues. CDR3: CASSQDRLASSYNEQLF. The DNA for the CDR3 is TGCGCCAGCAGCCAAGATAGGCTAGCGAGCTCCTACAATGAGCAGCTCTTC.

The rearrangement joins TRBV28 to TRBJ2-3, with TRBD2 identical over 7 bases. Germline CDR1 is MDHEN and CDR2 is SYDVKM. With 5 bases clipped from V and 1 base from J, the junction kept 6 bases outside the gene matches. CDR3 length equals 15 residues. CDR3: CASSVVAGGTDTQYF. Here the CDR3 DNA reads TGTGCCAGCAGTGTGGTGGCGGGAGGCACAGATACGCAGTATTTT.

The table lists this clone with a count of one. The chain combines TRBV7-6 with TRBJ1-3; TRBD1 agrees at 7 bases. CDR1 SGHVS and CDR2 FNYEAQ come from the germline V gene. Unmatched junction bases numbered 5, after V lost 5 bases and J lost 4 bases. The CDR3 spans 14 residues. CDR3 region: CASSMTGTGNTIYF. The CDR3 DNA reads TGTGCCAGCAGCATGACAGGGACGGGAAACACCATATATTTT.

This clone was counted once. The V gene is TRBV7-9, the J gene TRBJ2-1; D remains unclear. V gave up 4 bases and J gave up 0 bases, with 4 bases separating them. Germline V gene sequence: CDR1 SEHNR, CDR2 FQNEAQ (reference sequence). The CDR3 totals 13 residues. CDR3 amino acids: CASSSSSYNEQFF. The CDR3 DNA sequence: TGTGCCAGCAGCTCTAGCTCCTACAATGAGCAGTTCTTC.

The J gene is TRBJ1-2, the V gene TRBV27; TRBD1 matches 8 bases. The CDR3 extends over 12 amino acids. The V gene end was trimmed by 5 bases and the J gene end by 8 bases; junction bases not matched to a gene: 4. CDR1 is MNHEY and CDR2 is SMNVEV in the germline V gene (reference sequence). CDR3 loop: CASSGQGFGYTF. Written as DNA, the CDR3 is TGTGCCAGCAGTGGACAGGGATTCGGCTACACCTTC.

The chain carries TRBV7-9 and TRBJ2-1; a possible D gene is TRBD2 (5 bases). V gave up 7 bases and J gave up 5 bases, with 12 bases separating them. The V gene's germline CDR1 is SEHNR and CDR2 FQNEAQ (reference sequence). CDR3 length: 13 residues. In DNA form, the CDR3 reads TGTGCCAGCAATGGACTTCTAAACAATGAGCAGTTCTTC. Its protein product is CASNGLLNNEQFF.

This clone has a single count. The chain recombines TRBV7-9 with TRBJ2-7; D may be TRBD1 (6 bases). CDR3 length: 14 amino acids. V was trimmed by 2 bases and J by 5 bases, leaving 13 bases between them. Germline V gives CDR1 SEHNR, CDR2 FQNEAQ (reference sequence). In nucleotides, the CDR3 is TGTGCCAGCAGCTTACAGGGGCCAGAGAACGAGCAGTACTTC. Translation gives CASSLQGPENEQYF.

The genes are TRBV28 and TRBJ2-7; D is unclear. The V end lost 5 bases, the J end lost 5 bases, and 16 bases lay between the germline ends. The CDR3 consists of 14 residues. Germline V gives CDR1 MDHEN, CDR2 SYDVKM. Written as DNA, the CDR3 is TGTGCCAGCAGTGGCCCTAGTGCCCCGAACGAGCAGTACTTC. Amino acids: CASSGPSAPNEQYF.

The V gene is TRBV27, the J gene TRBJ2-2, with 10 bases lining up with TRBD1. Germline V gene lookup returns CDR1 MNHEY and CDR2 SMNVEV (reference sequence). The ends lost 5 bases at V and 5 bases at J; junction bases unmatched: 8. This CDR3 has 16 residues. CDR3 protein: CASSLLMGQGTGELFF. The DNA of the CDR3 is TGTGCCAGCAGTCTCCTCATGGGACAGGGGACCGGGGAGCTGTTTTTT.

The chain recombines TRBV11-2 with TRBJ2-7; tentatively, D is TRBD1 (6 bases). V lost 1 base and J 2 bases, leaving 12 bases between the germline ends. The CDR3 covers 15 residues. The germline V gene encodes CDR1 SGHAT and CDR2 FQNNGV. CDR3 coding DNA: TGTGCCAGCAGCTTAGTACAGGGTTTAACCTACGAGCAGTACTTC. Translation: CASSLVQGLTYEQYF.

The chain carries TRBV7-9 and TRBJ2-1, with 14 bases matching TRBD2. The germline gives CDR1 SEHNR, CDR2 FQNEAQ (reference sequence). V gave up 3 bases and J gave up 3 bases; unmatched junction bases: 10. The CDR3 consists of 19 residues. CDR3 DNA sequence: TGTGCCAGCAGCTTTTGGACTAGCGGGAGGATGGTCCGCTACAATGAGCAGTTCTTC. It codes for CASSFWTSGRMVRYNEQFF.